This is a list of T cell receptor beta chains from one sample in a study of T cell repertoires in cytomegalovirus infection. Their antigen targets remain unknown. From the reads, TCRdb called clonotypes with MiXCR, one entry per CDR3 protein. This table has approximately 990,000 distinct CDR3 sequences, roughly 30% appearing once. The sequencing here drew on cultured CD8+ T cells from PBMCs, taken from culture after CMV antigen stimulation. Receptors originate from a human donor in good health (CMV status not recorded). Some clones in this sample may be carry-over from other donors' samples. Both conserved end residues are part of each CDR3. A D gene is named only where the DNA matches it firmly. Only some rows state a clone size, as once, few, many or a class for expanded clones.

j_call	d_call	v_call	clone_size	cdr3_nt	cdr3_aa
TRBJ2-1	.	TRBV14	once	TGTGCCAGCAGCCACTCCAAGACAGAGCAGTTCTTC	CASSHSKTEQFF
TRBJ1-5	TRBD1	TRBV19	.	TGTGCCAGTACCGCAATTCAAAGGGGACAGGGGGACATAAGCAATCAGCCCCAGCATTTT	CASTAIQRGQGDISNQPQHF
TRBJ2-1	.	TRBV7-9	many	TGTGCCAGCACCCCTCCCGGACCCGCCGAGCAGTTCTTC	CASTPPGPAEQFF
TRBJ2-3	.	TRBV6-6	.	TGTGCCAGCAACCAGAAGGTAGATACGCAGTATTTT	CASNQKVDTQYF
TRBJ2-4	TRBD2	TRBV2	few	TGTGCCAGCAACCTAGCGGGGCTGGCCAAAAACATTCAGTACTTC	CASNLAGLAKNIQYF
TRBJ2-2	.	TRBV7-2	many	TGTGCCAGCAGCTTGCGCGGTCGGGAGCCGGGCGGGGAGCTGTTTTTT	CASSLRGREPGGELFF
TRBJ2-5	.	TRBV3-1	.	TGTGCCAGCAGCCAAGAGATGAACAGATGGGAGACCCAGTACTTC	CASSQEMNRWETQYF
TRBJ2-3	.	TRBV29-1	.	TGCAGCGCCAGGGGTGGGAACACAGATACGCAGTATTTT	CSARGGNTDTQYF
TRBJ2-7	.	TRBV2	.	TGTGCCAGCTCGGGGTGGTCCTACGAGCAGTACTTC	CASSGWSYEQYF
TRBJ1-5	.	TRBV25-1	.	TGTGCCAGCAGTGAAGGTGGGTCGTATCAGCCCCAGCATTTT	CASSEGGSYQPQHF
TRBJ2-5	TRBD1	TRBV7-9	many	TGTGCCAGCAAAACAGGGGGAGAGACCCAGTACTTC	CASKTGGETQYF